These 29 T cell receptor beta chains were all obtained from the same sample, sequenced in a study of T cell clones after liver transplantation. Sequencing was performed with immunoSEQ multiplex PCR; in TCRdb, only in-frame clones are kept and a portion is missing. The sample yields roughly 120,000 clones, 75% to 95% seen once. The material sequenced was CD4+ T cells from blood, taken 12 months after liver transplant. These receptor sequences come from a human patient who received a liver transplant. Some T cells could come from the graft donor.

The genes are TRBV5-4 and TRBJ2-5; 8 positions match TRBD2. V gave up 0 bases and J gave up 5 bases; unmatched junction bases: 9. This CDR3 contains 16 residues. Per germline, CDR1 SGHNT and CDR2 YYREEE (reference sequence). CDR3 protein: CASSLASGGPEETQYF. CDR3 nucleotide sequence: TGTGCCAGCAGCTTGGCCTCGGGAGGGCCGGAGGAGACCCAGTACTTC.

The chain couples TRBV19 to TRBJ2-2; a weak D match, TRBD2 (6 bases). Trimming pared 2 bases from V and 10 bases from J, leaving 11 bases between. The CDR3 runs 13 residues. Germline CDR1 is LNHDA and CDR2 is SQIVND (reference sequence). The CDR3 spells CASSIRLALELFF. The CDR3 bases are TGTGCCAGTAGTATACGGCTAGCGTTGGAGCTGTTTTTT.

CDR3 in DNA: TGCGCCAGCAGCCAAAGAGACAAGACTAATGAAAAACTGTTTTTT. Its translation: CASSQRDKTNEKLFF. This chain uses TRBV4-1 with TRBJ1-4; D unresolved. Germline V CDR1 and CDR2: MGHRA, YSYEKL. The CDR3 spans 15 residues. Between the trimmed V and J ends, which lost 2 bases and 2 bases, there was a span of 9 bases.

This chain connects TRBV5-1 to TRBJ2-2; TRBD1 matches at 12 bases. Germline-derived CDR1 and CDR2 are SGHRS and YFSETQ. This CDR3 is built from 16 residues. The V gene end was trimmed by 4 bases and the J gene end by 3 bases; junction bases not matched to a gene: 4. CDR3 in amino acids: CASSGTGGLDTGELFF. The CDR3 DNA sequence: TGCGCCAGCAGCGGGACAGGGGGCTTAGACACCGGGGAGCTGTTTTTT.

The DNA for the CDR3 is TGCGCCAGCAGCAAGACAGGGAGAGTGGCGAACACTGAAGCTTTCTTT. Translating gives CASSKTGRVANTEAFF. The gene calls are TRBV5-1 and TRBJ1-1; 7 bases line up with TRBD1. The CDR3 has 16 residues. Germline V lookup: CDR1 SGHRS, CDR2 YFSETQ. V lost 4 bases and J lost 1; bases outside the gene matches: 10.

The rearrangement joins TRBV30 to TRBJ2-7; no clear D. The CDR3 spans 11 residues. Germline V gene sequence: CDR1 GTSNPN, CDR2 SVGIG (reference sequence). V was pared by 7 bases and J by 2 bases, with 9 bases between. The CDR3 reads CAFDVTYEQYF. The CDR3, as DNA: TGTGCCTTCGACGTAACCTACGAGCAGTACTTC.

The chain couples TRBV11-3 to TRBJ2-7; D uncertain. The germline V gene has CDR1 SGHNT and CDR2 YENEEA. The CDR3 runs to 13 residues. V shed 7 bases and J shed 4 bases, with 14 bases lying between them. In nucleotides, the CDR3 is TGTGCCAGCACCCCACCCGGCAGTTACGAGCAGTACTTC. It specifies CASTPPGSYEQYF.

The chain recombines TRBV27 with TRBJ2-7, with no clear D. The germline V gene has CDR1 MNHEY and CDR2 SMNVEV (reference sequence). V was clipped by 1 base and J by 2 bases, with 6 bases between them. CDR3 length: 13 residues. This chain's CDR3 is CASSLLGTYEQYF. In DNA form, the CDR3 reads TGTGCCAGCAGTTTATTGGGGACCTACGAGCAGTACTTC.

The V gene is TRBV6-5, the J gene TRBJ1-5; no firm D call. Trimming removed 6 bases at V and 4 bases at J, with 13 bases between. This CDR3 is 14 amino acids long. Germline CDR1 is MNHEY and CDR2 is SVGAGI. The CDR3 DNA follows: TGTGCCAGCAGCAAACACCGCGAAAATCAGCCCCAGCATTTT. Amino acids: CASSKHRENQPQHF.

The chain recombines TRBV19 with TRBJ1-5; 7 bases fit TRBD1. Trimming removed 4 bases from V and 7 bases from J; junction bases left unmatched: 10. Germline CDR1 LNHDA, CDR2 SQIVND (reference sequence). The CDR3 totals 15 residues. CDR3 residues: CASSTTGASGQPQHF. DNA of the CDR3: TGTGCCAGTAGTACCACAGGGGCCTCGGGCCAGCCCCAGCATTTT.

The chain joins TRBV19 to TRBJ1-1; D possibly corresponds to TRBD1 (5 bases). This CDR3 is built from 17 residues. Trimming shortened V by 0 bases and J by 0 bases, and 14 bases separated the two germline ends. Germline loops: CDR1 LNHDA, CDR2 SQIVND (reference sequence). The CDR3 region is CASSIDVSGPLNTEAFF. CDR3 DNA: TGTGCCAGTAGTATAGATGTTTCGGGACCATTGAACACTGAAGCTTTCTTT.

This chain links TRBV7-2 with TRBJ2-7, with 10 bases identical to TRBD2. Germline assignment: CDR1 SGHTA and CDR2 FQGNSA. The V gene end was trimmed by 1 base and the J gene end by 13 bases; junction bases not matched to a gene: 4. The length of the CDR3 is 12 residues. The CDR3 is CASSLVGTSAYF. CDR3 sequence (DNA): TGTGCCAGCAGCTTAGTTGGGACTAGCGCCTACTTC.

The sample holds one count of this clone. The genes are TRBV29-1 and TRBJ1-2; 11 bases match TRBD1. The V segment lost 6 bases and the J segment 3 bases; nucleotides outside the gene matches: 6. Germline-derived CDR1 and CDR2 are SQVTM and ANQGSEA. This CDR3 has 14 amino acids. The CDR3, as DNA: TGCAGCGTGCCGGGACAGGGGGGGGACTATGGCTACACCTTC. It codes for CSVPGQGGDYGYTF.

The chain has TRBV29-1 and TRBJ2-5; 8 bases fit TRBD1. Per the germline V gene, CDR1 is SQVTM and CDR2 is ANQGSEA. V was clipped by 5 bases and J by 5 bases; unmatched bases: 7. The CDR3 runs 13 residues. The CDR3: CSVRQGAGETQYF. CDR3 coding DNA: TGCAGCGTTCGGCAGGGGGCAGGGGAGACCCAGTACTTC.

The V call is TRBV7-9, the J call TRBJ2-5; D perhaps matches TRBD2 (5 bases). The CDR3 spans 14 residues. Germline-derived CDR1 and CDR2 are SEHNR and FQNEAQ (reference sequence). Trimming removed 5 bases at V and 0 bases at J, with 10 bases between. This CDR3 is CASSAQRYQETQYF. The CDR3 DNA reads as TGTGCCAGCAGCGCACAGCGGTACCAAGAGACCCAGTACTTC. Variable domain in full (rest from reference TRBV7-9 and TRBJ2-5): DTGVSQNPRHKITKRGQNVTFRCDPISEHNRLYWYRQTLGQGPEFLTYFQNEAQLEKSRLLSDRFSAERPKGSFSTLEIQRTEQGDSAMYLCASSAQRYQETQYFGPGTRLLVL.

The chain uses TRBV2 and TRBJ2-7; TRBD1 aligns across 7 bases. From germline, CDR1 is SNHLY and CDR2 FYNNEI. The V and J ends lost 7 bases and 0 bases, in that order; junction bases with no gene match: 6. The CDR3 length is 14 residues. The CDR3 loop is CASIKTGSSYEQYF. CDR3 sequence (DNA): TGTGCCAGCATTAAGACAGGGAGCTCCTACGAGCAGTACTTC.

The gene calls are TRBV7-9 and TRBJ2-7, with 7 bases lining up with TRBD1. Germline CDR1 reads SEHNR; CDR2 reads FQNEAQ (reference sequence). The CDR3 covers 15 residues. Trimming took 4 bases from V and 4 from J; bases not matched to a gene: 10. CDR3 sequence reads: CASSSFGTARYEQYF. The CDR3 nucleotides are TGTGCCAGCAGCTCATTCGGGACAGCCCGATACGAGCAGTACTTC.

The chain couples TRBV9 to TRBJ1-5; 8 nucleotides line up with TRBD1. The germline V gene has CDR1 SGDLS and CDR2 YYNGEE. Trimming at V came to 3 bases and at J to 6 bases, leaving 5 bases not matched to a gene. The CDR3 is 14 amino acids. In nucleotides, the CDR3 is TGTGCCAGCAGCGACGGACAGGGAGGTCAGCCCCAGCATTTT. It is translated as CASSDGQGGQPQHF.

The chain joins TRBV6-5 to TRBJ1-2; a weak D match, TRBD1 (6 bases). Germline V gene lookup returns CDR1 MNHEY and CDR2 SVGAGI. The CDR3 has 15 residues. V lost 5 bases and J lost 4, with 17 bases in between. Written as DNA, the CDR3 is TGTGCCAGCAGTGTTTCTTGGGGGGCCGGCTATGGCTACACCTTC. Its translation is CASSVSWGAGYGYTF.

The chain recombines TRBV6-6 with TRBJ2-7; TRBD1 matches 8 bases. V shed 6 bases and J 3 bases; nucleotides not matched to a gene: 10. Germline CDR1 MNHNY, CDR2 SVGAGI (reference sequence). This CDR3 spans 15 amino acids. In DNA, the CDR3 is TGTGCCAGCAGCCCCGGACAGGGCGAAGGCTACGAGCAGTACTTC. Translating gives CASSPGQGEGYEQYF.

This chain connects TRBV5-6 to TRBJ2-3; 7 bases agree with TRBD1. CDR1 and CDR2 from the germline V gene are SGHDT and YYEEEE. V trimming: 0 bases; J trimming: 4 bases; junction bases outside the gene matches: 8. The CDR3 spans 16 residues. CDR3 protein: CASSLVGDRVPDTQYF. The CDR3 DNA sequence: TGTGCCAGCAGCTTGGTTGGAGACAGGGTCCCAGATACGCAGTATTTT.

The chain combines TRBV18 with TRBJ2-5; no clear D. The CDR3 length is 14 residues. The germline gives CDR1 KGHSH, CDR2 LQKENI. Between the trimmed V and J ends, which lost 1 base and 3 bases, there was a span of 9 bases. The CDR3 sequence is CASSPRNGKETQYF. The CDR3 bases are TGTGCCAGCTCACCACGTAACGGTAAAGAGACCCAGTACTTC.

The chain couples TRBV19 to TRBJ2-1; 8 nucleotides line up with TRBD2. The CDR3 length is 14 residues. In germline, CDR1 is LNHDA, CDR2 SQIVND (reference sequence). With 9 bases clipped from V and 6 bases from J, the junction kept 10 bases outside the gene matches. This CDR3 is CASKPAGAGNEQFF. The CDR3 DNA follows: TGTGCCAGCAAGCCAGCGGGAGCGGGCAATGAGCAGTTCTTC.

This sequence joins TRBV5-1 and TRBJ1-1, with D uncertain. Trimming pared 3 bases from V and 6 bases from J, leaving 15 bases between. The CDR3 is 14 residues long. Germline CDR1 reads SGHRS; CDR2 reads YFSETQ. The CDR3 bases are TGCGCCAGCAGCTCCGGGGTTGGTGGACCTGAAGCTTTCTTT. This gives the protein CASSSGVGGPEAFF. Full variable domain (outside the CDR3, taken from reference TRBV5-1 and TRBJ1-1): KAGVTQTPRYLIKTRGQQVTLSCSPISGHRSVSWYQQTPGQGLQFLFEYFSETQRNKGNFPGRFSGRQFSNSRSEMNVSTLELGDSALYLCASSSGVGGPEAFFGQGTRLTVV.

The genes are TRBV11-3 and TRBJ2-7; 9 nucleotides match TRBD1. The germline gives CDR1 SGHNT, CDR2 YENEEA. The junction had 4 bases not matched to a gene; V was cut back by 5 bases and J by 2 bases. The CDR3 loop spans 14 amino acids. This CDR3 is CASSPRDRAYEQYF. The CDR3 DNA reads as TGTGCCAGCAGCCCACGGGACAGGGCCTACGAGCAGTACTTC.

This clone was detected only a few times. The same CDR3 is also encoded by other DNA sequences in this sample. This chain's CDR3 is CASSSGGEETQYF. In DNA form, the CDR3 reads TGCGCCAGCAGCTCAGGGGGTGAAGAGACCCAGTACTTC. This chain uses TRBV5-1 with TRBJ2-5; the match to TRBD1 covers 7 bases. The CDR3 covers 13 residues. Germline V gene lookup returns CDR1 SGHRS and CDR2 YFSETQ. The ends lost 3 bases at V and 3 bases at J; junction bases unmatched: 2.

The gene calls are TRBV21-1 and TRBJ1-5; TRBD1 was called by the table and not checked on the DNA. TRBV21-1 is a pseudogene locus. CDR3 length equals 16 residues. CDR3 in DNA: TGTGCCCGTAACAGGGGCCCCATTTATAGCAATCAGCCCCAGCATTTT. Translated, it gives CARNRGPIYSNQPQHF.

This chain connects TRBV7-3 to TRBJ2-1; TRBD2 agrees at 9 bases. CDR3 length: 15 residues. Germline CDR1 and CDR2: SGHTA and FQGTGA. Trimming removed 5 bases from V and 8 bases from J; junction bases left unmatched: 10. The CDR3 is CASSLVAGARDEQFF. As DNA, the CDR3 is TGTGCCAGCAGCCTCGTAGCGGGAGCTCGGGATGAGCAGTTCTTC.

This chain connects TRBV4-1 to TRBJ1-2; 8 positions agree with TRBD1. Germline V gene lookup returns CDR1 MGHRA and CDR2 YSYEKL. The V gene end was trimmed by 1 base and the J gene end by 4 bases; junction bases not matched to a gene: 11. The CDR3 extends over 17 amino acids. The CDR3 region has the DNA TGCGCCAGCAGCCAAGGGGGACTTGACAGGGGACGCTATGGCTACACCTTC. It is translated as CASSQGGLDRGRYGYTF.